The clone carrying this TCR beta chain was seen repeatedly, ten times or more. The antigen is undetermined. This sample stems from a study of prognosis after radiotherapy for stage I lung cancer. Study at large: Oligometastatic NSCLC after surgical resection of the primary tumor was present in several patients, while newly diagnosed primary stage I lung tumors were present in fourteen. Every lung cancer patient of the non-small cell type was deemed medically inoperable. Broader study findings: Among patients who developed distant metastases, Shannon entropy after stereotactic body radiation therapy was lower.

V lost 0 bases and J lost 3, with 9 bases in between. The CDR3 totals 14 residues. Germline CDR1 is SGDLS and CDR2 is YYNGEE. With two-round multiplex PCR, TCR beta CDR3 sequences were amplified from genomic DNA. Every TRBV and TRBJ gene had its own specific primer in first-round PCR. TCRdb independently ran MiXCR on the multiplex PCR reads; one entry per CDR3 protein. The repertoire holds fewer than 25,000 distinct CDR3 sequences, with 35% to 40% as singletons. The sequenced sample was PBMCs, obtained before or after stereotactic body radiation therapy (not recorded which). The chain has TRBV9 and TRBJ2-5; D call uncertain. The clonotype originates from a donor over 45 with non-small cell lung cancer. CDR3 in amino acids: CASSVGPIKETQYF. The CDR3 bases are TGTGCCAGCAGCGTAGGGCCCATAAAAGAGACCCAGTACTTC.